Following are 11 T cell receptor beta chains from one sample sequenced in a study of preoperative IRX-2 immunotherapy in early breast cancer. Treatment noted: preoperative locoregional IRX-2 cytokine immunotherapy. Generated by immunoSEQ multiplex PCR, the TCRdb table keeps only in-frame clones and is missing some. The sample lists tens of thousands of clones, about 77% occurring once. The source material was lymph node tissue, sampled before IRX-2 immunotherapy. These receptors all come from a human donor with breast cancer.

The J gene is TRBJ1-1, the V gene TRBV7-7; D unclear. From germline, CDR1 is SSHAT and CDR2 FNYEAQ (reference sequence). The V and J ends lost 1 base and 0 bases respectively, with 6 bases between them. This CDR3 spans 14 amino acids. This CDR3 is CASSLGVLNTEAFF. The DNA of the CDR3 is TGTGCCAGCAGCTTAGGGGTGTTGAACACTGAAGCTTTCTTT.

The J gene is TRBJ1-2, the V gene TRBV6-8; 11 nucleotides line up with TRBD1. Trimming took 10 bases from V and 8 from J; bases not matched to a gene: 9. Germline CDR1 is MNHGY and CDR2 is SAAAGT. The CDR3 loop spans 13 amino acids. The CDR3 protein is CAIRPGQGVGYTF. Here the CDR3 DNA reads TGTGCCATCAGACCGGGACAGGGGGTCGGCTACACCTTC.

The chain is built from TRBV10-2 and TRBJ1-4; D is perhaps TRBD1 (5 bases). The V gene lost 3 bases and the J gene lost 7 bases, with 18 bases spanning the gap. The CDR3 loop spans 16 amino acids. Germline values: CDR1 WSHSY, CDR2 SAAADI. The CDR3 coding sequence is TGCGCCAGCAGTGAAGACAGTCGGATAGTTGGTGAAAAACTGTTTTTT. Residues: CASSEDSRIVGEKLFF.

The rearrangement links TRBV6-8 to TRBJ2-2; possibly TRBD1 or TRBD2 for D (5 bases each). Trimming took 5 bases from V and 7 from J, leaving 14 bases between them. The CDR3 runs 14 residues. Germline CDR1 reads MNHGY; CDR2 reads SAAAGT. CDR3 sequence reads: CASSEGRPSGELFF. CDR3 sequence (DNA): TGTGCCAGCAGTGAGGGACGTCCTAGCGGGGAGCTGTTTTTT.

CDR3 nucleotide sequence: TGTGCCAGCTCACTCCTTTCCCGGTCCCCTGAAGCTTTCTTT. Translation gives CASSLLSRSPEAFF. The chain couples TRBV18 to TRBJ1-1; D call uncertain. Trimming took off 4 bases at V and 6 bases at J, with 15 bases between the two ends. Germline loops: CDR1 KGHSH, CDR2 LQKENI. The CDR3 contains 14 residues.

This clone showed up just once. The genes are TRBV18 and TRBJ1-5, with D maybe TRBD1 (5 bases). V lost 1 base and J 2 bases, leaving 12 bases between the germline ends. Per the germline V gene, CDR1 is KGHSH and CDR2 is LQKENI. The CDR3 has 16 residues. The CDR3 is CASSPQEGRGNQPQHF. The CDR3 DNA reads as TGTGCCAGCTCACCACAGGAGGGCAGGGGCAATCAGCCCCAGCATTTT. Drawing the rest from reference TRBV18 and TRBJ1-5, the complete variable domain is NAGVMQNPRHLVRRRGQEARLRCSPMKGHSHVYWYRQLPEEGLKFMVYLQKENIIDESGMPKERFSAEFPKEGPSILRIQQVVRGDSAAYFCASSPQEGRGNQPQHFGDGTRLSIL.

CDR3 DNA sequence: TGTGCCAGCAGCTCACTTACCGGGGGACGAGAGACCCAGTACTTC. This codes for CASSSLTGGRETQYF. The V call is TRBV11-3, the J call TRBJ2-5, with a possible D match to TRBD2 (6 bases). This CDR3 has 15 amino acids. V was cut by 4 bases and J by 4 bases, with 16 bases left in between. Germline-derived CDR1 and CDR2 are SGHNT and YENEEA.

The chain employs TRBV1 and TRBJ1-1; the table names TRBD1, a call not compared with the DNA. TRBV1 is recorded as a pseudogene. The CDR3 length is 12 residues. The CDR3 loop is CASRGDRTEAFF. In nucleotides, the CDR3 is TGCGCCAGCAGGGGGGACAGGACAGAAGCTTTCTTT.

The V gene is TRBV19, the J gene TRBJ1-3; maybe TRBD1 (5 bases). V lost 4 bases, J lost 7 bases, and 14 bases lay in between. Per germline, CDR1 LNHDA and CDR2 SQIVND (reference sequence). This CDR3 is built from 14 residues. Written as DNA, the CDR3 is TGTGCCAGTAGTACGCAGGGATCCGTCAACACCATATATTTT. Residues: CASSTQGSVNTIYF. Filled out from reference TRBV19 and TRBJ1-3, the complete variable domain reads DGGITQSPKYLFRKEGQNVTLSCEQNLNHDAMYWYRQDPGQGLRLIYYSQIVNDFQKGDIAEGYSVSREKKESFPLTVTSAQKNPTAFYLCASSTQGSVNTIYFGEGSWLTVV.

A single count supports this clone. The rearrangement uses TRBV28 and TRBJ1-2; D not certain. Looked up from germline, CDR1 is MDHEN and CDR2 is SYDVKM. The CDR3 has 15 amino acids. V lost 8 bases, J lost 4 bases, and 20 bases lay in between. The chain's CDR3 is CASFEFKGTRYGYTF. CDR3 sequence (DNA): TGTGCCAGCTTTGAATTCAAGGGTACCCGCTATGGCTACACCTTC.

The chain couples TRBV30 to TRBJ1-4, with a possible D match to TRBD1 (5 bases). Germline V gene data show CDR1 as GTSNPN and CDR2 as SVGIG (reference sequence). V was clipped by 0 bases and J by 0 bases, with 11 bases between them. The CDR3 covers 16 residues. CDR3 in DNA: TGTGCCTGGAGTGTAATGGGACGGCCAACTAATGAAAAACTGTTTTTT. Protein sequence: CAWSVMGRPTNEKLFF.